Presented here are 8 T cell receptor beta chains from one specimen sequenced in a study of beta chain features in type 1 diabetes. Expressed TCRB transcripts were sequenced because the isolated RNA had all been reverse transcribed beforehand. The repertoire was sequenced with immunoSEQ multiplex PCR; TCRdb's copy has only in-frame clones and lacks some. The sample holds 970,000 or so clones; roughly a sixth are singletons and the top ten take about 0.02%. The sample taken for sequencing was naive CD4+ T cells from blood. Source of these receptors: a woman in her late teens or twenties in good health.

The chain is built from TRBV28 and TRBJ2-7; perhaps TRBD2 as D (6 bases). CDR3 length equals 14 residues. Germline-derived CDR1 and CDR2 are MDHEN and SYDVKM. V was shortened by 2 bases and J by 4 bases, with 12 bases between the two germline ends. As DNA, the CDR3 is TGTGCCAGCAGTTTACCCCTGGAGGGTTACGAGCAGTACTTC. Translating it yields CASSLPLEGYEQYF.

The sample holds a few counts of this clone. This sequence joins TRBV29-1 and TRBJ2-3; 12 nucleotides align to TRBD2. V was clipped by 3 bases and J by 4 bases; unmatched bases: 5. The V gene's germline CDR1 is SQVTM and CDR2 ANQGSEA. The CDR3 totals 15 residues. The DNA of the CDR3 is TGCAGCGTTGAGACACTAGCGGGAGGCCCAGATACGCAGTATTTT. It translates to CSVETLAGGPDTQYF.

The gene calls are TRBV7-8 and TRBJ2-1; 7 nucleotides line up with TRBD1. Germline assignment: CDR1 SGHVS and CDR2 FQNEAQ. This CDR3 is built from 13 residues. Losses at the gene ends were 5 bases for V and 6 bases for J; bases not matched to a gene: 4. CDR3 DNA: TGTGCCAGCAGCGGGGCAGGGGGCAATGAGCAGTTCTTC. As protein: CASSGAGGNEQFF. The full variable domain, rest sourced from reference TRBV7-8 and TRBJ2-1, is GAGVSQSPRYKVAKRGQDVALRCDPISGHVSLFWYQQALGQGPEFLTYFQNEAQLDKSGLPSDRFFAERPEGSVSTLKIQRTQQEDSAVYLCASSGAGGNEQFFGPGTRLTVL.

This clone was found a few times. This chain joins TRBV27 and TRBJ2-1; no clear D. The CDR3 is made up of 10 amino acids. Germline V gene lookup returns CDR1 MNHEY and CDR2 SMNVEV (reference sequence). V was shortened by 8 bases and J by 10 bases, with 9 bases between the two germline ends. The DNA for the CDR3 is TGTGCCAGCGGAAAAGGGGAGCAGTTCTTC. Its translation is CASGKGEQFF.

CDR3 DNA sequence: TGTGCCAGCAGCCAAGATCTGCGACAGGGAGGTTCCTACAATGAGCAGTTCTTC. This translates into CASSQDLRQGGSYNEQFF. This chain links TRBV4-2 with TRBJ2-1, with a tentative D call TRBD1 (7 bases). Germline V gene lookup returns CDR1 LGHNA and CDR2 YNFKEQ. There are 18 residues in the CDR3. Trimming stripped 0 bases from V and 1 base from J, with 16 bases between.

This clone was picked up a small number of times. This chain joins TRBV11-1 and TRBJ2-5; weak D call: TRBD2 (6 bases). Deletions cut 1 base from V and 1 base from J, with 16 bases between. CDR3 length: 17 residues. Looked up from germline, CDR1 is SGHAT and CDR2 is FQDESV (reference sequence). The CDR3 loop is CASSLGSLANLQETQYF. Here the CDR3 DNA reads TGTGCCAGCAGCTTAGGATCCCTAGCGAATCTCCAAGAGACCCAGTACTTC. The entire variable domain, with the rest obtained from reference TRBV11-1 and TRBJ2-5, is as follows: EAEVAQSPRYKITEKSQAVAFWCDPISGHATLYWYRQILGQGPELLVQFQDESVVDDSQLPKDRFSAERLKGVDSTLKIQPAELGDSAMYLCASSLGSLANLQETQYFGPGTRLLVL.

This clone turned up a few times. The chain links TRBV7-2 to TRBJ2-3; D is unclear. The germline V gene has CDR1 SGHTA and CDR2 FQGNSA. V was shortened by 5 bases and J by 3 bases, with 12 bases between the two germline ends. The CDR3 loop spans 14 amino acids. DNA of the CDR3: TGTGCCAGCAGCATCCACCAGGAGACAGATACGCAGTATTTT. Translating it yields CASSIHQETDTQYF.

The chain carries TRBV25-1 and TRBJ2-1; 9 nucleotides line up with TRBD2. Germline V gene data show CDR1 as MGHDK and CDR2 as SYGVNS. The J segment lost 7 bases and the V segment lost 5 bases, leaving 9 bases of the junction unmatched. This CDR3 spans 15 amino acids. The CDR3 loop reads CASSPPAGGINEQFF. CDR3 sequence (DNA): TGTGCCAGCAGTCCCCCAGCGGGAGGAATTAATGAGCAGTTCTTC.